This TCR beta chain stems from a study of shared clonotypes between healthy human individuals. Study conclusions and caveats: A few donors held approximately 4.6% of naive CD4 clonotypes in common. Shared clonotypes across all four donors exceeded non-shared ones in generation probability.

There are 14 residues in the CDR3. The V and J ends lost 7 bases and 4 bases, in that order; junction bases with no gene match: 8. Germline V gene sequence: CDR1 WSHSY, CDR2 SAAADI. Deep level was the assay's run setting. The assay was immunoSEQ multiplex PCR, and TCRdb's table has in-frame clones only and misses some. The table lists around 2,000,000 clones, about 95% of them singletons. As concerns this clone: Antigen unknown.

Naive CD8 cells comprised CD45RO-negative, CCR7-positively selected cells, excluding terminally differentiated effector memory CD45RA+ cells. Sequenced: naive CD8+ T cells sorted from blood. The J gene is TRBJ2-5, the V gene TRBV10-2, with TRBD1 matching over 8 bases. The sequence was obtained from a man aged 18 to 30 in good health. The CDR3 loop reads CASTETGVGETQYF. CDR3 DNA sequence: TGCGCCAGCACCGAGACAGGGGTGGGAGAGACCCAGTACTTC.